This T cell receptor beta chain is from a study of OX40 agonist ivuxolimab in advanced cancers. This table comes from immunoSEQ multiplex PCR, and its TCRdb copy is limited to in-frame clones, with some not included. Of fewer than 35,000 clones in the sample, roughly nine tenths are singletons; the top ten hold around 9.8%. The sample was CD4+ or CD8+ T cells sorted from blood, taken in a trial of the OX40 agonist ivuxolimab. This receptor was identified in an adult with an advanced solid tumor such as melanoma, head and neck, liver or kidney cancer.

In DNA, the CDR3 is TGTGCCAGCAGCGAGGGTCTAGCGGGAGGGTTGTACGAGCAGTACTTC. This gives the protein CASSEGLAGGLYEQYF. This chain links TRBV9 with TRBJ2-7, with TRBD2 matching 12 bases. Per germline, CDR1 SGDLS and CDR2 YYNGEE. This CDR3 region has 16 residues. V lost 3 bases, J lost 4 bases, and 8 bases stayed unmatched.